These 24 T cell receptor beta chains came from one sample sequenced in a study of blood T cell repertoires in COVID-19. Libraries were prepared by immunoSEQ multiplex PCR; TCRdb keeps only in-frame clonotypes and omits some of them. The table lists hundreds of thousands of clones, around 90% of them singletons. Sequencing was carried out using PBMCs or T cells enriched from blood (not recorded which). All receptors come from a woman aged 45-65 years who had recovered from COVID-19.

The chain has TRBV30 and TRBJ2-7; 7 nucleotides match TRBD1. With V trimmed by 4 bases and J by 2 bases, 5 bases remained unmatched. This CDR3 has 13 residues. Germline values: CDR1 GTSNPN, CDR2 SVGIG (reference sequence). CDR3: CAWTAGTAYEQYF. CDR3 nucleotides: TGTGCCTGGACGGCCGGGACAGCCTACGAGCAGTACTTC.

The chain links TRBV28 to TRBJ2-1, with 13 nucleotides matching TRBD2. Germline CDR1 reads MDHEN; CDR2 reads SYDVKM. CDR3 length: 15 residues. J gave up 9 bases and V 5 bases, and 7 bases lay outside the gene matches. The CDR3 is CASSPTSGRGGEQFF. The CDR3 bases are TGTGCCAGCAGTCCAACTAGCGGGAGGGGAGGTGAGCAGTTCTTC.

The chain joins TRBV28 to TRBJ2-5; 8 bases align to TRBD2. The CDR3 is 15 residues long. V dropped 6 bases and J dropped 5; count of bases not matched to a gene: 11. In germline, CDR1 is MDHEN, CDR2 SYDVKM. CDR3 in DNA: TGTGCCAGCAGCAGTGTAGCGGGAAGTAAGGAGACCCAGTACTTC. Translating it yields CASSSVAGSKETQYF.

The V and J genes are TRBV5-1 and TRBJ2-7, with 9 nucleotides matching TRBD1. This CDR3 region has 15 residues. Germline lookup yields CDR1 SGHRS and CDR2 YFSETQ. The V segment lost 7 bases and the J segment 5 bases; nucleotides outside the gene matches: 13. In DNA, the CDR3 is TGCGCCAGCGCCGCCGGGACAGGGTCGGTCAACGAGCAGTACTTC. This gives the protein CASAAGTGSVNEQYF.

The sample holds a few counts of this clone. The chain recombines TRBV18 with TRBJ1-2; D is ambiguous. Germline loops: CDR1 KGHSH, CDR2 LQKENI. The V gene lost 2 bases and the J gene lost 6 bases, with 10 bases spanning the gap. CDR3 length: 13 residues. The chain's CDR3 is CASSPESRNGYTF. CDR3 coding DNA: TGTGCCAGCTCACCAGAGTCCAGGAATGGCTACACCTTC.

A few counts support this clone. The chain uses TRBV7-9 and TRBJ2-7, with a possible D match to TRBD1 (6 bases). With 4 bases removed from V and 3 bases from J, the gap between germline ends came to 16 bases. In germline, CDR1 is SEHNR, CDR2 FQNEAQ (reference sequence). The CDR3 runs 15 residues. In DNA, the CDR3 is TGTGCCAGCAGCTCCTCAGGGGACGACTACTACGAGCAGTACTTC. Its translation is CASSSSGDDYYEQYF.

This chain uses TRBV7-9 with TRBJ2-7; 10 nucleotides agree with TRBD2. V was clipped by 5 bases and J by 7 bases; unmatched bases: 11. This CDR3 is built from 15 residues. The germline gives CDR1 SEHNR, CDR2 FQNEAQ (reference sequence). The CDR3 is CASSRSGRDLGEQYF. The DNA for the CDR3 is TGTGCCAGCAGCCGCAGCGGGAGGGACCTGGGTGAGCAGTACTTC. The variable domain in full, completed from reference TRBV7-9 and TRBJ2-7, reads DTGVSQNPRHKITKRGQNVTFRCDPISEHNRLYWYRQTLGQGPEFLTYFQNEAQLEKSRLLSDRFSAERPKGSFSTLEIQRTEQGDSAMYLCASSRSGRDLGEQYFGPGTRLTVT.

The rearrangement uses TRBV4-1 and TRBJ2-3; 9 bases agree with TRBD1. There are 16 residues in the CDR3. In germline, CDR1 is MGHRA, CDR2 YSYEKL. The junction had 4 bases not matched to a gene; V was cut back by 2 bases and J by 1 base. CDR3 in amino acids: CASSQHRDRGTDTQYF. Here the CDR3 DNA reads TGCGCCAGCAGCCAACACCGGGACAGGGGCACAGATACGCAGTATTTT.

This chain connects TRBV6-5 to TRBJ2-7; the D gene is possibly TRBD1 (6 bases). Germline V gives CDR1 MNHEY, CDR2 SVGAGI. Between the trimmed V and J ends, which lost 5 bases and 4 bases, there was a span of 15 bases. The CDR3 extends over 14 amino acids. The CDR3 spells CASSRYPQGYEQYF. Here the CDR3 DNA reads TGTGCCAGCAGTCGTTACCCCCAGGGGTACGAGCAGTACTTC.

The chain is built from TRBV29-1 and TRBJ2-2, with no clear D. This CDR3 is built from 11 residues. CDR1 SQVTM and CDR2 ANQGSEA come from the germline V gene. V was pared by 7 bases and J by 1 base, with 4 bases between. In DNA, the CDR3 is TGCAGCGGAGGGAACACCGGGGAGCTGTTTTTT. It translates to CSGGNTGELFF.

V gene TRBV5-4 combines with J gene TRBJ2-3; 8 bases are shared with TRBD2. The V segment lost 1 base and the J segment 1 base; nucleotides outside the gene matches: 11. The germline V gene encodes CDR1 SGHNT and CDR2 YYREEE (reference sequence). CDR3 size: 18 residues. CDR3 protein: CASSLQTGGPWGTDTQYF. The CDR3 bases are TGTGCCAGCAGCTTGCAAACGGGAGGGCCCTGGGGCACAGATACGCAGTATTTT.

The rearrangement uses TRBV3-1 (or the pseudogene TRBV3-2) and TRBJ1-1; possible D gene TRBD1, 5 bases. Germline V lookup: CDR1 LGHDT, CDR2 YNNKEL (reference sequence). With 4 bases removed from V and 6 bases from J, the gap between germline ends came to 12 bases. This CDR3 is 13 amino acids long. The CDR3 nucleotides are TGTGCCAGCAGCCCTATGCAGGGCGCTGAAGCTTTCTTT. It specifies CASSPMQGAEAFF.

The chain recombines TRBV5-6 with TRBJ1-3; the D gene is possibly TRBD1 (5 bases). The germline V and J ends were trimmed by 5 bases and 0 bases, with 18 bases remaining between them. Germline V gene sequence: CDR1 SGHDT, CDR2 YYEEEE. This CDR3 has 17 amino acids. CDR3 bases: TGTGCCAGCAGTCTCATGTCCAGGGCGAACTCTGGAAACACCATATATTTT. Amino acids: CASSLMSRANSGNTIYF.

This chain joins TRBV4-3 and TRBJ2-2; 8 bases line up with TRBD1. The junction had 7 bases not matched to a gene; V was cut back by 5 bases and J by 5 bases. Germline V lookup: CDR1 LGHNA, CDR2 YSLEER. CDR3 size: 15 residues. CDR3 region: CASSAGQGVTGELFF. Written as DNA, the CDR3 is TGCGCCAGCAGCGCCGGACAGGGAGTTACCGGGGAGCTGTTTTTT.

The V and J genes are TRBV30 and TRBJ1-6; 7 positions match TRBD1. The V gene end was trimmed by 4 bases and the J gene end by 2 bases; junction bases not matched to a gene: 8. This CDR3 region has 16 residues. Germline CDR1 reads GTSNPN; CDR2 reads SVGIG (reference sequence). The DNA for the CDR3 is TGTGCCTGGACCGTGACAGGGTCCCCCTATAATTCACCCCTCCACTTT. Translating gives CAWTVTGSPYNSPLHF.

The CDR3 region is CASSERASGLGGELFF. As DNA, the CDR3 is TGTGCCAGCAGTGAACGGGCTAGCGGGCTTGGGGGGGAGCTGTTTTTT. V gene TRBV2 combines with J gene TRBJ2-2; 8 bases fit TRBD2. The V gene end was trimmed by 2 bases and the J gene end by 8 bases; junction bases not matched to a gene: 10. In germline, CDR1 is SNHLY, CDR2 FYNNEI. The CDR3 runs 16 residues.

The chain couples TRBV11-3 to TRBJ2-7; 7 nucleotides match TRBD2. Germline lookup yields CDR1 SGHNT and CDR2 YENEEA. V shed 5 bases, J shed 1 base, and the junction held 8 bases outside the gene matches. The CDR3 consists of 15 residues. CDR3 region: CASSLNSGPSYEQYF. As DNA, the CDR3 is TGTGCCAGCAGCCTAAATAGCGGGCCTTCCTACGAGCAGTACTTC.

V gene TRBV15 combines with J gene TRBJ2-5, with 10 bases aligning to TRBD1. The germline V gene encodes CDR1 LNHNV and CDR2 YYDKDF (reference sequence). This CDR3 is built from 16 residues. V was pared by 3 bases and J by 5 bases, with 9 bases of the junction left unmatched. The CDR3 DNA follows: TGTGCCACCAGCAGCCTGACAGGGGGCTCAAGTGAGACCCAGTACTTC. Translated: CATSSLTGGSSETQYF.

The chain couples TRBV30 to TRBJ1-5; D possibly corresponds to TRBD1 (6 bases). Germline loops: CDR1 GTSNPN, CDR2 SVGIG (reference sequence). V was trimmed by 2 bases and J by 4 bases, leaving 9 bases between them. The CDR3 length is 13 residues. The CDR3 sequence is CAWSRTDNQPQHF. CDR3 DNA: TGTGCCTGGAGTAGGACAGATAATCAGCCCCAGCATTTT. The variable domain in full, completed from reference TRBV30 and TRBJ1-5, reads SQTIHQWPATLVQPVGSPLSLECTVEGTSNPNLYWYRQAAGRGLQLLFYSVGIGQISSEVPQNLSASRPQDRQFILSSKKLLLSDSGFYLCAWSRTDNQPQHFGDGTRLSIL.

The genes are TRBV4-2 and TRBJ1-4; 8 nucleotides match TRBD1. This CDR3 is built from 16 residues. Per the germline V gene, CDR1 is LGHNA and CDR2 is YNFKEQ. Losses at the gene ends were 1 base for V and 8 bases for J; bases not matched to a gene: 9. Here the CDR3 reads CASSQALAGGIEKLFF. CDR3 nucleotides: TGTGCCAGCAGCCAAGCCCTCGCAGGGGGCATCGAAAAACTGTTTTTT.

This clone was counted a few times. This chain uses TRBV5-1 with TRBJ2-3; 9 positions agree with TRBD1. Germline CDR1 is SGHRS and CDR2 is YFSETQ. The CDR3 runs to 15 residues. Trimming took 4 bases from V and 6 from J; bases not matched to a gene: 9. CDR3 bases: TGCGCCAGCAGCACCACAGGACAGGGGAGGGATACGCAGTATTTT. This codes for CASSTTGQGRDTQYF. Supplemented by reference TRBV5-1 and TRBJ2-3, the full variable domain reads KAGVTQTPRYLIKTRGQQVTLSCSPISGHRSVSWYQQTPGQGLQFLFEYFSETQRNKGNFPGRFSGRQFSNSRSEMNVSTLELGDSALYLCASSTTGQGRDTQYFGPGTRLTVL.

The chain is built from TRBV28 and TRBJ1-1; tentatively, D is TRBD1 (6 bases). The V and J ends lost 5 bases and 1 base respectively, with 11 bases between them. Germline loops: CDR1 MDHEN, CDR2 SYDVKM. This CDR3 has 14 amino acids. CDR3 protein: CASSTGLKNTEAFF. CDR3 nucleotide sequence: TGTGCCAGCAGTACAGGGTTGAAGAACACTGAAGCTTTCTTT.

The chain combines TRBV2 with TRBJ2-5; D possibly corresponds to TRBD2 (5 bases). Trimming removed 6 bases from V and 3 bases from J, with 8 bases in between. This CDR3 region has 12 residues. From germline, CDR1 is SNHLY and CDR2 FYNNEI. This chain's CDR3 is CASRTGKETQYF. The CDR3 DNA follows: TGTGCCAGCAGGACGGGGAAAGAGACCCAGTACTTC.

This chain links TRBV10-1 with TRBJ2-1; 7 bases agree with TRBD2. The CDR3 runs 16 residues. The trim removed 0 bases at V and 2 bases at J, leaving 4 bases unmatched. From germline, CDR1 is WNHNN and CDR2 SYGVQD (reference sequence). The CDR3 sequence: CASSESQRGTYNEQFF. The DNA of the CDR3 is TGCGCCAGCAGTGAGTCCCAGCGGGGTACCTACAATGAGCAGTTCTTC.